The sample holds many counts of the clone carrying this T cell receptor (beta chain). Its antigen is currently unknown. These data belong to a study of breast tumors, draining lymph nodes, adjacent tissues. Germline CDR1 and CDR2: DFQATT and SNEGSKA (reference sequence). V lost 5 bases and J lost 6; bases outside the gene matches: 11. The CDR3 runs 14 residues. Each CDR3 protein is one row after TCRdb ran MiXCR on the multiplex PCR reads. The sample lists about 230,000 distinct CDR3 sequences; approximately 30% were seen once. General study results and limits: Luminal-like breast cancer showed significantly greater tumor-nontumor repertoire similarity than basal-like breast cancer did. Tumor TCR diversity was below lymph nodes but above nontumor tissue. Tumor T cell lymph node origin was a supported hypothesis, not proven.

Axillary draining lymph nodes of breast cancer patients supplied the node samples. The TCR comes from a female donor with breast cancer. Some clones in this sample may be carry-over from other donors' samples. The rearrangement uses TRBV20-1 and TRBJ2-7, with 9 nucleotides matching TRBD2. Sequencing was carried out using axillary lymph node tissue. CDR3 DNA sequence: TGCAGTGCTGCGGGGGGGGGGGCGCGAATCGAGCAGTACTTC. Its translation: CSAAGGGARIEQYF.